Presented here are 25 T cell receptor beta chains from one specimen sequenced in a study of PD-L1 blockade in urothelial cancer. Only in-frame clones appear in the TCRdb table, and some are missing; sequencing was by immunoSEQ multiplex PCR. The sample has tens of thousands of clones, over 75% seen once. Sample time point: pretreatment peripheral blood. The sample here was PBMCs, taken around atezolizumab (anti-PD-L1) treatment. The receptors were sampled from a man aged 60 to 69 with urothelial cancer.

The chain employs TRBV11-2 and TRBJ2-7; D is perhaps TRBD2 (5 bases). Per germline, CDR1 SGHAT and CDR2 FQNNGV. Trimming removed 1 base at V and 0 bases at J, with 10 bases between. The length of the CDR3 is 15 residues. CDR3 in amino acids: CASSLGNLASYEQYF. The CDR3 nucleotides are TGTGCCAGCAGCTTAGGTAACCTAGCCTCCTACGAGCAGTACTTC.

The chain has TRBV18 and TRBJ1-5; D is unclear. Per the germline V gene, CDR1 is KGHSH and CDR2 is LQKENI. This CDR3 is 15 amino acids long. The germline V and J ends were trimmed by 2 bases and 2 bases, with 10 bases remaining between them. The CDR3 sequence is CASSPAPIGNQPQHF. The DNA for the CDR3 is TGTGCCAGCTCACCAGCCCCTATTGGCAATCAGCCCCAGCATTTT.

The chain is built from TRBV21-1 and TRBJ2-1; TRBD2 is taken as the D call from the table, unchecked against the DNA. TRBV21-1 counts as a pseudogene. There are 13 residues in the CDR3. CDR3 sequence (DNA): TGTGCCAGCAGCCCCCTATCGGGATGTGAGCAGTTCTTC. The encoded protein is CASSPLSGCEQFF.

The V and J genes are TRBV15 and TRBJ1-3; tentative D call: TRBD1 (6 bases). V lost 2 bases and J lost 0, with 8 bases in between. The CDR3 is made up of 15 amino acids. Germline V lookup: CDR1 LNHNV, CDR2 YYDKDF (reference sequence). CDR3 nucleotides: TGTGCCACCAGCAGAAGGGGGAGCTCTGGAAACACCATATATTTT. The encoded protein is CATSRRGSSGNTIYF.

This clone has just one count. The chain joins TRBV7-9 to TRBJ1-5; 8 bases map to TRBD1. Trimming cost V 1 base and J 1 base; bases outside gene matches: 0. Germline assignment: CDR1 SEHNR and CDR2 FQNEAQ (reference sequence). The CDR3 has 15 amino acids. The chain's CDR3 is CASSLGDRSNQPQHF. The CDR3 DNA reads TGTGCCAGCAGCTTAGGGGACAGGAGCAATCAGCCCCAGCATTTT.

In this sample, this clone turned up a few times. CDR3 DNA: TGTGCCAGCAGGTTGACATCCGGGGCCAACGTCCTGACTTTC. Protein product: CASRLTSGANVLTF. This rearrangement joins TRBV11-2 to TRBJ2-6; D gene unclear. From germline, CDR1 is SGHAT and CDR2 FQNNGV. The CDR3 runs to 14 residues. V was trimmed by 6 bases and J by 4 bases, leaving 10 bases between them.

The chain carries TRBV27 and TRBJ2-5; 9 bases fit TRBD2. Germline trimming cut 6 bases from V and 5 bases from J; bases unmatched to any gene: 7. Germline V gene lookup returns CDR1 MNHEY and CDR2 SMNVEV (reference sequence). The CDR3 has 14 residues. DNA for the CDR3: TGTGCCAGCAGAGGGGCGGGGGGGCGTGAGACCCAGTACTTC. Protein: CASRGAGGRETQYF.

This chain joins TRBV5-1 and TRBJ1-6; 7 nucleotides agree with TRBD1. Looked up from germline, CDR1 is SGHRS and CDR2 is YFSETQ. This CDR3 contains 15 residues. V trimming: 4 bases; J trimming: 10 bases; junction bases outside the gene matches: 11. The CDR3 loop reads CASSIEGQSLSPLHF. CDR3 nucleotides: TGCGCCAGCAGCATCGAGGGACAGTCTTTATCACCCCTCCACTTT.

This clone came up once. V usage is TRBV29-1 and J usage is TRBJ2-1; 8 positions agree with TRBD2. The V gene's germline CDR1 is SQVTM and CDR2 ANQGSEA. This CDR3 region has 13 residues. With V trimmed by 8 bases and J by 0 bases, 3 bases remained unmatched. Here the CDR3 reads CSTGTSSYNEQFF. CDR3 nucleotides: TGCAGCACCGGGACTAGCTCCTACAATGAGCAGTTCTTC.

This rearrangement joins TRBV28 to TRBJ1-1, with D perhaps matching TRBD1 (5 bases). CDR1 is MDHEN, CDR2 SYDVKM, per germline. This CDR3 is 16 amino acids long. V was cut by 4 bases and J by 1 base, with 16 bases left in between. CDR3 in DNA: TGTGCCAGCAGTTCTAGTGGGGGGAGGGCGAACACTGAAGCTTTCTTT. This translates into CASSSSGGRANTEAFF.

The chain combines TRBV7-9 with TRBJ2-5; 9 bases agree with TRBD1. J lost 4 bases, V lost 5 bases, and 5 bases had no gene match. Germline CDR1 is SEHNR and CDR2 is FQNEAQ (reference sequence). This CDR3 has 14 amino acids. The CDR3 nucleotides are TGTGCCAGCAGCCGTCGGACAGGGGCAGAGACCCAGTACTTC. Residues: CASSRRTGAETQYF.

This clone was observed a single time. The chain joins TRBV18 to TRBJ1-5; 9 bases line up with TRBD1. From germline, CDR1 is KGHSH and CDR2 LQKENI. J was trimmed by 5 bases and V by 2 bases; bases with no gene match: 4. CDR3 size: 15 residues. CDR3 loop: CASSPYGTGYQPQHF. In DNA, the CDR3 is TGTGCCAGCTCACCATACGGGACAGGGTATCAGCCCCAGCATTTT.

The chain joins TRBV30 to TRBJ1-4; D ambiguous. Deletions cut 4 bases from V and 5 bases from J, with 11 bases between. Germline V lookup: CDR1 GTSNPN, CDR2 SVGIG (reference sequence). This CDR3 is built from 13 residues. CDR3 nucleotides: TGTGCCTGGATGGAGGGCAACAATGAAAAACTGTTTTTT. Its translation: CAWMEGNNEKLFF.

The chain joins TRBV7-2 to TRBJ2-7; no reliable D call. The length of the CDR3 is 13 residues. Germline V gene data show CDR1 as SGHTA and CDR2 as FQGNSA. The germline V and J ends were trimmed by 2 bases and 4 bases, with 9 bases remaining between them. As DNA, the CDR3 is TGTGCCAGCAGCTTAAATGTAGAATACGAGCAGTACTTC. It yields the protein CASSLNVEYEQYF.

The rearrangement links TRBV7-2 to TRBJ2-7, with D possibly TRBD2 on 6 matching bases. CDR3 size: 13 residues. V lost 6 bases and J 6 bases, leaving 15 bases between the germline ends. Germline loops: CDR1 SGHTA, CDR2 FQGNSA. The chain's CDR3 is CASSLAFQREQYF. The CDR3 DNA reads TGTGCCAGCAGTCTAGCGTTCCAGCGCGAGCAGTACTTC.

Note on this clone: The germline gene is not matched at one end of the junction; a read error may be the cause. The chain recombines TRBV7-7 with TRBJ2-3; 8 positions agree with TRBD1. There are 15 residues in the CDR3. Germline CDR1 is SSHAT and CDR2 is FNYEAQ (reference sequence). CDR3 coding DNA: TGTGCTAGCAGCCCGACGGACAGGGACACAGATACGCAGTATTTT. Translated, it gives CASSPTDRDTDTQYF.

The rearrangement uses TRBV13 and TRBJ2-3, with D possibly TRBD1 on 5 matching bases. Trimming pared 5 bases from V and 4 bases from J, leaving 13 bases between. The CDR3 loop spans 14 amino acids. Germline V CDR1 and CDR2: PRHDT, FYEKMQ (reference sequence). CDR3 in DNA: TGTGCCAGCAGCCTGAGTGAAGGGGCAGATACGCAGTATTTT. The encoded protein is CASSLSEGADTQYF.

The rearrangement joins TRBV19 to TRBJ1-2; the D is unclear. Germline V gives CDR1 LNHDA, CDR2 SQIVND (reference sequence). V lost 5 bases and J 6 bases, leaving 10 bases between the germline ends. The CDR3 has 12 amino acids. CDR3 sequence reads: CASSRQGNGYTF. Written as DNA, the CDR3 is TGTGCCAGTAGTCGACAAGGCAATGGCTACACCTTC.

The chain combines TRBV7-2 with TRBJ2-7; D gene ambiguous. Germline CDR1 SGHTA, CDR2 FQGNSA. This CDR3 region has 13 residues. V was clipped by 3 bases and J by 3 bases, with 9 bases between them. This CDR3 is CASSFAGFYEQYF. CDR3 sequence (DNA): TGTGCCAGCAGCTTCGCCGGGTTCTACGAGCAGTACTTC.

This chain joins TRBV5-5 and TRBJ2-3; 10 nucleotides match TRBD2. V trimming: 4 bases; J trimming: 5 bases; junction bases outside the gene matches: 7. CDR1 and CDR2 (germline): SGHKS, YYEKEE (reference sequence). CDR3 size: 15 residues. The DNA for the CDR3 is TGTGCCAGCAGCCCAGCGGGGGGGCCGGAAGATACGCAGTATTTT. It codes for CASSPAGGPEDTQYF.

In regard to this clone: This sample includes further DNA sequences coding for the same CDR3. The chain recombines TRBV28 with TRBJ2-7; TRBD2 aligns across 10 bases. CDR1 and CDR2 from the germline V gene are MDHEN and SYDVKM. Trimming at V came to 4 bases and at J to 1 base, leaving 4 bases not matched to a gene. The CDR3 contains 15 residues. CDR3 in amino acids: CASSSWTSGSYEQYF. In nucleotides, the CDR3 is TGTGCCAGCAGTTCGTGGACTAGCGGATCCTACGAGCAGTACTTC. Full variable domain (outside the CDR3, taken from reference TRBV28 and TRBJ2-7): DVKVTQSSRYLVKRTGEKVFLECVQDMDHENMFWYRQDPGLGLRLIYFSYDVKMKEKGDIPEGYSVSREKKERFSLILESASTNQTSMYLCASSSWTSGSYEQYFGPGTRLTVT.

V and J are TRBV28 and TRBJ1-3, with 7 bases that match TRBD1. The germline V gene has CDR1 MDHEN and CDR2 SYDVKM. J was trimmed by 1 base and V by 6 bases; bases with no gene match: 6. This CDR3 comprises 15 residues. The CDR3 reads CASRSGDRSGNTIYF. DNA of the CDR3: TGTGCCAGCAGAAGTGGGGACAGATCTGGAAACACCATATATTTT.

The rearrangement uses TRBV10-3 and TRBJ2-3; 10 bases are a match to TRBD2. CDR3 length: 18 residues. CDR1 and CDR2 from the germline V gene are ENHRY and SYGVKD. The V and J ends lost 2 bases and 2 bases, in that order; junction bases with no gene match: 10. CDR3 residues: CAISETRKREGHTDTQYF. The CDR3 DNA is TGTGCCATCAGTGAGACAAGGAAGCGGGAGGGCCACACAGATACGCAGTATTTT.

The J gene is TRBJ2-3, the V gene TRBV2; 12 positions agree with TRBD2. V dropped 5 bases and J dropped 1; count of bases not matched to a gene: 1. The CDR3 runs to 15 residues. The germline gives CDR1 SNHLY, CDR2 FYNNEI. CDR3 amino acids: CASSRLAGGTDTQYF. The DNA of the CDR3 is TGTGCCAGCAGTAGACTAGCGGGAGGCACAGATACGCAGTATTTT.

This chain links TRBV6-6 with TRBJ2-7; D remains unclear. The germline V and J ends were trimmed by 5 bases and 0 bases, with 5 bases remaining between them. The length of the CDR3 is 12 residues. From germline, CDR1 is MNHNY and CDR2 SVGAGI (reference sequence). The DNA for the CDR3 is TGTGCCAGCAGTACAGCCTCCTACGAGCAGTACTTC. This sequence encodes CASSTASYEQYF.